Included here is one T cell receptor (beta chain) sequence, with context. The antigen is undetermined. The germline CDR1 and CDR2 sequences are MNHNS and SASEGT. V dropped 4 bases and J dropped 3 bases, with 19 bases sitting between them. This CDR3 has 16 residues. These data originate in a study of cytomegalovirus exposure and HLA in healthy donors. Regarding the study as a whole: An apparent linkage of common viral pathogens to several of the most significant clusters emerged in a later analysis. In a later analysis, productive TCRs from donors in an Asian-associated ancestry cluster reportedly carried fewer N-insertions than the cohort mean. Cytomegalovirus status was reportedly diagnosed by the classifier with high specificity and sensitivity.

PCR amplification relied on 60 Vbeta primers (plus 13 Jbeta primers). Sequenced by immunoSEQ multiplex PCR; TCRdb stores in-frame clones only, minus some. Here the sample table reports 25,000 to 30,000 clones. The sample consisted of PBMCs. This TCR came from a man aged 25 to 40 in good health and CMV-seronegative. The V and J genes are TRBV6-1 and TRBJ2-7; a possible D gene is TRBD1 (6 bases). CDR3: CASSAKRQALNYEQYF. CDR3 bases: TGTGCCAGCAGTGCCAAACGACAGGCGCTGAACTACGAGCAGTACTTC.